The 22 T cell receptor beta chains in this list originate from one sample, sequenced in a study of T cell repertoires in cytomegalovirus infection. TCRdb independently ran MiXCR on the reads; one entry per CDR3 protein. The profile shows approximately 700,000 distinct CDR3 sequences, 35% to 40% of them singletons. The sample taken for sequencing was PBMCs. The receptors were gathered from a human donor in good health (CMV status not recorded). Some clones in this sample may be carry-over from other donors' samples.

The V and J genes are TRBV28 and TRBJ1-2, with D possibly matching TRBD1 (5 bases). Trimming shortened V by 2 bases and J by 13 bases, and 20 bases separated the two germline ends. CDR1 MDHEN and CDR2 SYDVKM come from the germline V gene. This CDR3 spans 14 amino acids. CDR3 loop: CASSLVGVSLTATF. In DNA form, the CDR3 reads TGTGCCAGCAGTTTAGTAGGGGTGAGCCTTACTGCCACCTTC.

This clonotype appeared a single time. This chain uses TRBV28 with TRBJ1-1; D uncertain. Per germline, CDR1 MDHEN and CDR2 SYDVKM. V was clipped by 6 bases and J by 1 base, with 18 bases between them. This CDR3 region has 16 residues. DNA for the CDR3: TGTGCCAGCAGCCTCTGGACCGACCTGGAGAACACTGAAGCTTTCTTT. It translates to CASSLWTDLENTEAFF.

There are a few counts of this clonotype. The J gene is TRBJ2-1, the V gene TRBV18, with 8 bases lining up with TRBD1. CDR3 length: 16 amino acids. With V trimmed by 4 bases and J by 1 base, 6 bases remained unmatched. Germline assignment: CDR1 KGHSH and CDR2 LQKENI. As DNA, the CDR3 is TGTGCCAGCTCACGGATCCGGGACAGGTCCTACAATGAGCAGTTCTTC. Translating gives CASSRIRDRSYNEQFF.

This chain connects TRBV5-5 to TRBJ1-2; 7 positions match TRBD1. The CDR3 length is 12 residues. Unmatched junction bases numbered 2, after V lost 3 bases and J lost 6 bases. Germline-derived CDR1 and CDR2 are SGHKS and YYEKEE (reference sequence). The CDR3 DNA reads TGTGCCAGCAGCTATACAGGGGATGGCTACACCTTC. Protein: CASSYTGDGYTF.

This clonotype was detected ten times or more. The chain uses TRBV2 and TRBJ1-5; 7 positions match TRBD1. Trimming at V came to 0 bases and at J to 5 bases, leaving 7 bases not matched to a gene. Germline V lookup: CDR1 SNHLY, CDR2 FYNNEI. CDR3 size: 16 residues. CDR3 protein: CASSEAGRQGYQPQHF. The CDR3 nucleotides are TGTGCCAGCAGTGAAGCGGGGAGACAGGGCTATCAGCCCCAGCATTTT. Combining the CDR3 with reference TRBV2 and TRBJ1-5 gives the whole variable domain EPEVTQTPSHQVTQMGQEVILRCVPISNHLYFYWYRQILGQKVEFLVSFYNNEISEKSEIFDDQFSVERPDGSNFTLKIRSTKLEDSAMYFCASSEAGRQGYQPQHFGDGTRLSIL.

The chain carries TRBV2 and TRBJ1-2, with 9 bases identical to TRBD1. J was trimmed by 7 bases and V by 10 bases; bases with no gene match: 13. The CDR3 is 14 amino acids. Germline V gene lookup returns CDR1 SNHLY and CDR2 FYNNEI. CDR3 protein: CAKQGTGRFGGYTF. The CDR3 region has the DNA TGTGCCAAACAAGGGACAGGGCGGTTTGGTGGCTACACCTTC.

Regarding this clonotype: The junction and the germline gene differ at one end; a read error may be behind it. V gene TRBV7-9 combines with J gene TRBJ2-1; the match to TRBD1 covers 8 bases. Germline V CDR1 and CDR2: SEHNR, FQNEAQ (reference sequence). The CDR3 contains 16 residues. CDR3 DNA sequence: TGTGCCAGCAGCAAGACAGGGGCCCTCTCCTACAATGTGCAGTTCTTC. Translation gives CASSKTGALSYNVQFF.

The V and J genes are TRBV28 and TRBJ2-7; 10 nucleotides line up with TRBD2. Looked up from germline, CDR1 is MDHEN and CDR2 is SYDVKM. The CDR3 is 16 residues long. With V trimmed by 1 base and J by 3 bases, 6 bases remained unmatched. The CDR3: CASSLSSGGVFYEQYF. In DNA, the CDR3 is TGTGCCAGCAGTTTATCCAGCGGGGGGGTTTTCTACGAGCAGTACTTC.

CDR3 sequence: CASSEATLSRQFF. CDR3 coding DNA: TGTGCCAGCAGCGAAGCGACACTTTCCCGACAGTTCTTC. The chain combines TRBV6-5 with TRBJ2-1; unclear D gene. The CDR3 has 13 amino acids. V lost 6 bases and J 13 bases, leaving 19 bases between the germline ends. The germline V gene encodes CDR1 MNHEY and CDR2 SVGAGI.

This chain joins TRBV12-3 or TRBV12-4 and TRBJ1-4; the D gene is possibly TRBD1 (6 bases). There are 14 residues in the CDR3. Trimming removed 5 bases at V and 9 bases at J, with 16 bases between. The CDR3, as DNA: TGTGCCAGCAGTCCCTTACAGGGAGTGAAAAAACTGTTTTTT. Translation: CASSPLQGVKKLFF.

Only a few counts were recorded for this clonotype. V and J are TRBV19 and TRBJ1-5; D ambiguous. This CDR3 spans 14 amino acids. Germline V CDR1 and CDR2: LNHDA, SQIVND (reference sequence). Trimming took off 2 bases at V and 4 bases at J, with 9 bases between the two ends. CDR3 amino acids: CASSILGENQPQHF. As DNA, the CDR3 is TGTGCCAGTAGTATATTGGGAGAAAATCAGCCCCAGCATTTT.

The rearrangement links TRBV5-1 to TRBJ1-1, with 8 bases identical to TRBD1. The V and J ends lost 6 bases and 6 bases, in that order; junction bases with no gene match: 13. The CDR3 is 15 residues long. The germline V gene has CDR1 SGHRS and CDR2 YFSETQ. The CDR3 protein is CASMRITGTGSEAFF. CDR3 nucleotide sequence: TGCGCCAGCATGCGTATTACCGGGACAGGATCTGAAGCTTTCTTT.

This clonotype was seen ten or more times. Written as DNA, the CDR3 is TGTGCCAGCAGCAAAGTTAGCAGCTACGAGCAGTACTTC. It yields the protein CASSKVSSYEQYF. This rearrangement joins TRBV7-2 to TRBJ2-7; D gene uncertain. Germline lookup yields CDR1 SGHTA and CDR2 FQGNSA. The V end was cut by 5 bases, the J end by 3 bases, with 11 bases between. CDR3 length equals 13 residues.

This chain connects TRBV7-3 to TRBJ1-1; D is ambiguous. Trimming removed 4 bases at V and 6 bases at J, with 9 bases between. CDR3 length: 12 residues. Germline lookup yields CDR1 SGHTA and CDR2 FQGTGA. CDR3 protein: CASSSVEAEAFF. The CDR3 bases are TGTGCCAGCAGCTCCGTGGAGGCTGAAGCTTTCTTT.

This clonotype was counted a few times. The chain carries TRBV4-1 and TRBJ1-5; 9 nucleotides match TRBD1. V lost 0 bases and J lost 4; bases outside the gene matches: 7. The length of the CDR3 is 17 residues. Germline V lookup: CDR1 MGHRA, CDR2 YSYEKL. The CDR3 protein is CASSQELAGTGNQPQHF. The CDR3 bases are TGCGCCAGCAGCCAAGAACTCGCCGGGACAGGGAATCAGCCCCAGCATTTT.

This chain links TRBV6-2 or TRBV6-3 with TRBJ2-2; no clear D. Trimming removed 6 bases from V and 1 base from J, with 12 bases in between. Germline V CDR1 and CDR2: MNHEY, SVGEGT. The CDR3 extends over 15 amino acids. CDR3 sequence: CASRTSRRNTGELFF. CDR3 bases: TGTGCCAGCAGAACTTCCAGGCGGAACACCGGGGAGCTGTTTTTT.

The chain carries TRBV7-4 and TRBJ2-7; D tentatively reads TRBD1 or TRBD2 (5 bases each). V lost 8 bases to trimming and J lost 3 bases, with 14 bases between them. The CDR3 loop spans 13 amino acids. From germline, CDR1 is SGHVT and CDR2 SQSDAQ. CDR3: CASRRDPIYEQYF. CDR3 sequence (DNA): TGTGCCAGCCGCCGGGACCCCATCTACGAGCAGTACTTC.

The chain uses TRBV19 and TRBJ1-1; 7 nucleotides line up with TRBD1. V lost 7 bases, J lost 1 base, and 12 bases stayed unmatched. The germline CDR1 and CDR2 sequences are LNHDA and SQIVND (reference sequence). The CDR3 runs to 16 residues. CDR3 region: CASTKLQGGTNTEAFF. CDR3 nucleotides: TGTGCCAGTACCAAACTTCAGGGGGGGACGAACACTGAAGCTTTCTTT.

This clonotype appeared a single time. Here the CDR3 omits its conserved ending phenylalanine or tryptophan, so a read error is the likely source. This rearrangement joins TRBV12-3 or TRBV12-4 to TRBJ2-7; perhaps TRBD1 as D (6 bases). Trimming cost V 6 bases and J 2 bases, with 14 bases left between them. CDR3 length: 14 amino acids. CDR3 sequence: CASSYSGQTYEQYC. CDR3 nucleotides: TGTGCCAGCAGCTACTCGGGACAAACCTACGAGCAGTACTGC.

V and J are TRBV5-1 and TRBJ1-5; no clear D gene. Germline V lookup: CDR1 SGHRS, CDR2 YFSETQ. The CDR3 loop spans 14 amino acids. Trimming removed 7 bases at V and 2 bases at J, with 13 bases between. The CDR3 loop is CASDPWLGNQPQHF. The CDR3 DNA sequence: TGCGCCAGCGATCCTTGGTTGGGCAATCAGCCCCAGCATTTT.

The chain recombines TRBV5-5 with TRBJ2-2, with D possibly being TRBD1 or TRBD2 (5 bases each). Trimming took 6 bases from V and 5 from J, leaving 23 bases between them. Per the germline V gene, CDR1 is SGHKS and CDR2 is YYEKEE (reference sequence). The CDR3 loop spans 17 amino acids. The CDR3 nucleotides read TGTGCCAGCACCTGGGGGTTTTCTAGGGTAGCTACCGGGGAGCTGTTTTTT. This translates into CASTWGFSRVATGELFF.

This clonotype came up a few times. The chain couples TRBV11-1 to TRBJ1-1, with 8 bases identical to TRBD1. Germline values: CDR1 SGHAT, CDR2 FQDESV (reference sequence). V lost 5 bases and J lost 6; bases outside the gene matches: 8. CDR3 length: 14 residues. The CDR3 sequence is CASSPHMTGAEAFF. DNA of the CDR3: TGTGCCAGCAGCCCCCACATGACAGGGGCTGAAGCTTTCTTT. Using reference TRBV11-1 and TRBJ1-1 for the parts outside the CDR3, the full variable domain is EAEVAQSPRYKITEKSQAVAFWCDPISGHATLYWYRQILGQGPELLVQFQDESVVDDSQLPKDRFSAERLKGVDSTLKIQPAELGDSAMYLCASSPHMTGAEAFFGQGTRLTVV.